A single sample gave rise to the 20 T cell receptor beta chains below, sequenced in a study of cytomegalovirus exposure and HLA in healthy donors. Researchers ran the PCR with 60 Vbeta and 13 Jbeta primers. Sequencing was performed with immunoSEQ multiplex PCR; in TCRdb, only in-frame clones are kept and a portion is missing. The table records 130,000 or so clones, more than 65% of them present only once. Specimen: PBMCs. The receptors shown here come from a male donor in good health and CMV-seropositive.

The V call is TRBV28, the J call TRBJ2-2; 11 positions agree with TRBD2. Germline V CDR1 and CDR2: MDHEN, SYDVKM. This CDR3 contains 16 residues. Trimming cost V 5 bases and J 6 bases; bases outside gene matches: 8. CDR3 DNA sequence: TGTGCCAGCAGTGTACTAGCGGGAGTTGGCGCCGGGGAGCTGTTTTTT. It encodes CASSVLAGVGAGELFF.

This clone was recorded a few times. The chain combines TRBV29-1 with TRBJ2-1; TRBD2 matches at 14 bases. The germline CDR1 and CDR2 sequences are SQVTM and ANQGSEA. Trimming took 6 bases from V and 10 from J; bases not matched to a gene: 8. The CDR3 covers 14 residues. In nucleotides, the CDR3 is TGCAGCGTAAAGACTAGCGGGGGGGCGATCGAGCAGTTCTTC. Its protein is CSVKTSGGAIEQFF.

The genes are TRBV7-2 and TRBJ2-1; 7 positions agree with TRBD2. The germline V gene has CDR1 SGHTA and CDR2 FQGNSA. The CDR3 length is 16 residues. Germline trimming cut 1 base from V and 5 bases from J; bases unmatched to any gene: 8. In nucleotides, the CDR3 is TGTGCCAGCAGCTTAGGACGCGGGAGAAGCCACAATGAGCAGTTCTTC. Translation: CASSLGRGRSHNEQFF. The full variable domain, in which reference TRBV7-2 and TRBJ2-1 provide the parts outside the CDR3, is GAGVSQSPSNKVTEKGKDVELRCDPISGHTALYWYRQSLGQGLEFLIYFQGNSAPDKSGLPSDRFSAERTGGSVSTLTIQRTQQEDSAVYLCASSLGRGRSHNEQFFGPGTRLTVL.

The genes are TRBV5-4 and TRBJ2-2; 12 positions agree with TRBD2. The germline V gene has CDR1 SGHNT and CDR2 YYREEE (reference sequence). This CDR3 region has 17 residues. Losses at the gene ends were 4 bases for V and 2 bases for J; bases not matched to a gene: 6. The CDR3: CASSPGTSGFNTGELFF. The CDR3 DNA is TGTGCCAGCAGCCCCGGGACTAGCGGGTTTAACACCGGGGAGCTGTTTTTT.

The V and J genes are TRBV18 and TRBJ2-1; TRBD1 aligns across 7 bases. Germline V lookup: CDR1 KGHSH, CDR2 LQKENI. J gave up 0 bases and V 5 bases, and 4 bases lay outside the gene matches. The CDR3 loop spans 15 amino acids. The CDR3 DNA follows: TGTGCCAGCTCAGTCAGGGGGAGCTCCTACAATGAGCAGTTCTTC. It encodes CASSVRGSSYNEQFF.

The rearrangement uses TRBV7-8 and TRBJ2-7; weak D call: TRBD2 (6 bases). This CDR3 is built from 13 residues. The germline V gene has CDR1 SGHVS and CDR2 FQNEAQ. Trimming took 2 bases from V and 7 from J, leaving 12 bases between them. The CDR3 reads CASSLSGFEEQYF. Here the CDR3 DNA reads TGTGCCAGCAGCTTAAGCGGGTTTGAAGAGCAGTACTTC.

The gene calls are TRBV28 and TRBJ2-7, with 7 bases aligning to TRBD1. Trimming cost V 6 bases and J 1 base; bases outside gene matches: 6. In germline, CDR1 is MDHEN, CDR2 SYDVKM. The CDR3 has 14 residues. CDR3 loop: CASSWDRFSYEQYF. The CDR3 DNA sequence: TGTGCCAGCAGCTGGGACAGATTTTCCTACGAGCAGTACTTC.

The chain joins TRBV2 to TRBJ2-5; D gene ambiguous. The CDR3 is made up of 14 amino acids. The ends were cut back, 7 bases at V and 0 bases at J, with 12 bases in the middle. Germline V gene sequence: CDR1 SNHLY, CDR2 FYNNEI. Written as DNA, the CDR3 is TGTGCCAGCAATTGGCCGAGCGACCAAGAGACCCAGTACTTC. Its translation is CASNWPSDQETQYF.

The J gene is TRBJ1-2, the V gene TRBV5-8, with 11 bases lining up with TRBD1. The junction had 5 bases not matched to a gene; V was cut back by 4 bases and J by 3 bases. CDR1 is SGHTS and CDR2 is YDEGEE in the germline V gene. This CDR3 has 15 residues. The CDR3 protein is CASSHPGQGDYGYTF. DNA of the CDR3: TGTGCCAGCAGCCATCCGGGACAGGGGGACTATGGCTACACCTTC. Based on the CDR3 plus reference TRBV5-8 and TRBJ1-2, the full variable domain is EAGVTQSPTHLIKTRGQQATLRCSPISGHTSVYWYQQALGLGLQFLLWYDEGEERNRGNFPPRFSGRQFPNYSSELNVNALELEDSALYLCASSHPGQGDYGYTFGSGTRLTVV.

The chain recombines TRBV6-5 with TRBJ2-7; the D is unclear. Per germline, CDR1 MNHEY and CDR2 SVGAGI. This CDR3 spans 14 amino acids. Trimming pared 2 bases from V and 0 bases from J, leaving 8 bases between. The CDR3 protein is CASSYASGSYEQYF. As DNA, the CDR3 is TGTGCCAGCAGTTACGCCTCGGGCTCCTACGAGCAGTACTTC.

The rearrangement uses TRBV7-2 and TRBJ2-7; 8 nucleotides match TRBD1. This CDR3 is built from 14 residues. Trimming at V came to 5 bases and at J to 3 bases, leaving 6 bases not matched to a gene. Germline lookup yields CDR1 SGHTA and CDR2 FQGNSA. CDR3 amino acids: CASSPPGGGYEQYF. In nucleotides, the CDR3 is TGTGCCAGCAGCCCCCCAGGGGGCGGCTACGAGCAGTACTTC.

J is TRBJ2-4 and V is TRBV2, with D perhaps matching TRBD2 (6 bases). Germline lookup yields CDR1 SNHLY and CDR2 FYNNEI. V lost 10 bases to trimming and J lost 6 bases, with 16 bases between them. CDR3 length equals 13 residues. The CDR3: CATRETDLNIQYF. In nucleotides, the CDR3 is TGTGCCACCCGGGAGACAGACCTAAACATTCAGTACTTC.

CDR3 nucleotide sequence: TGTGCCAGCAGCTTGGCCCCCACCTACGAGCAGTACTTC. Its protein is CASSLAPTYEQYF. This chain connects TRBV5-4 to TRBJ2-7; no definite D call. Germline loops: CDR1 SGHNT, CDR2 YYREEE (reference sequence). V was clipped by 0 bases and J by 2 bases, with 6 bases between them. This CDR3 contains 13 residues.

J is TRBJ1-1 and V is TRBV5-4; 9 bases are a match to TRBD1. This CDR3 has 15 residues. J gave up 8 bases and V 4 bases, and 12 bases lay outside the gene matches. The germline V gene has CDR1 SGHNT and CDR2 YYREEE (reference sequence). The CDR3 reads CASSATGTGWEEAFF. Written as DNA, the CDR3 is TGTGCCAGCAGCGCCACCGGGACAGGGTGGGAGGAAGCTTTCTTT.

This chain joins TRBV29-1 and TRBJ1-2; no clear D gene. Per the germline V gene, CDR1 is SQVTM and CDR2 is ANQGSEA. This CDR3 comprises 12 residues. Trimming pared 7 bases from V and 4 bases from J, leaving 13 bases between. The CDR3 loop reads CSALGQTYGYTF. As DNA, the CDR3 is TGCAGCGCCTTGGGCCAGACCTATGGCTACACCTTC. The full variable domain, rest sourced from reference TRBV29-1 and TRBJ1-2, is SAVISQKPSRDICQRGTSLTIQCQVDSQVTMMFWYRQQPGQSLTLIATANQGSEATYESGFVIDKFPISRPNLTFSTLTVSNMSPEDSSIYLCSALGQTYGYTFGSGTRLTVV.

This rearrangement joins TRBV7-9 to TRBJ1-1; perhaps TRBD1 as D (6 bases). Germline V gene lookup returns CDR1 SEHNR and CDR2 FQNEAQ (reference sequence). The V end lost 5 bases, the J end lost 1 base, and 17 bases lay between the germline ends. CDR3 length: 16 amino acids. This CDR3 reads CASSPSEGGSNTEAFF. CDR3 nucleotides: TGTGCCAGCAGCCCTTCAGAAGGGGGTTCGAACACTGAAGCTTTCTTT.

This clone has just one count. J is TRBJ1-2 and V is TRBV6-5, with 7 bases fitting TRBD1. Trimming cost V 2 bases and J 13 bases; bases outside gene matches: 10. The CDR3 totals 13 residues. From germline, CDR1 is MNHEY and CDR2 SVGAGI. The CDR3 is CASSYAPGQSFTF. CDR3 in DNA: TGTGCCAGCAGTTACGCCCCGGGACAGTCCTTCACCTTC.

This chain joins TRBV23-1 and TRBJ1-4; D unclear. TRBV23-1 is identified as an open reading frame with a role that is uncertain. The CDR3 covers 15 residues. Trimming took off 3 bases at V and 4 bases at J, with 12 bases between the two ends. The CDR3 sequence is CASSHVAVLNEKLFF. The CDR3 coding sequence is TGCGCCAGCAGTCACGTGGCAGTTCTTAATGAAAAACTGTTTTTT.

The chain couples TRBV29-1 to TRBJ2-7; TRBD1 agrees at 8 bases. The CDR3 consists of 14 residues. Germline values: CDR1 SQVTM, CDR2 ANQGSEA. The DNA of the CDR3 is TGCAGTCGCCCCAGGACAGGGCGAGGTTCCGAGCAGTACTTC. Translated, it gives CSRPRTGRGSEQYF.

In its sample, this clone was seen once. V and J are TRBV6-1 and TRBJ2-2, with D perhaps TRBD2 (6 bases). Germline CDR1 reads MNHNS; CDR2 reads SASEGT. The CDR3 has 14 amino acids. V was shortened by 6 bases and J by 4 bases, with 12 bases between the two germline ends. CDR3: CASSTGESTGELFF. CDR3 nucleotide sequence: TGTGCCAGCAGCACGGGGGAGAGCACCGGGGAGCTGTTTTTT.